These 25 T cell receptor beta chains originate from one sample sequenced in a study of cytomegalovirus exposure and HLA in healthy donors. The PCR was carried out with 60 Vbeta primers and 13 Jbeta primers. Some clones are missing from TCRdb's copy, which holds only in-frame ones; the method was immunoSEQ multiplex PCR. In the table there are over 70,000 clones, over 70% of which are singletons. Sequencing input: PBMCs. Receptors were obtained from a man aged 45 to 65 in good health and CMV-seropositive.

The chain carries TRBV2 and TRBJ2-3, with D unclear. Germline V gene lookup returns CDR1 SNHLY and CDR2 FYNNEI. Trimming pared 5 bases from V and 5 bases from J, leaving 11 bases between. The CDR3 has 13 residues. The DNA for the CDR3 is TGTGCCAGCAGTAGCGAATTGGGAGATACGCAGTATTTT. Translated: CASSSELGDTQYF. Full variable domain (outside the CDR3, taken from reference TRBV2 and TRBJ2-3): EPEVTQTPSHQVTQMGQEVILRCVPISNHLYFYWYRQILGQKVEFLVSFYNNEISEKSEIFDDQFSVERPDGSNFTLKIRSTKLEDSAMYFCASSSELGDTQYFGPGTRLTVL.

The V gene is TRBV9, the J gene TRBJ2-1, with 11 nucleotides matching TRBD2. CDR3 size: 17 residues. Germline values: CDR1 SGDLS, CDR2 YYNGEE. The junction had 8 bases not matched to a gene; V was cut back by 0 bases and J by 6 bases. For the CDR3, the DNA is TGTGCCAGCAGCGTAGGCCCACTAGCGGGAGCCGCCAATGAGCAGTTCTTC. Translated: CASSVGPLAGAANEQFF.

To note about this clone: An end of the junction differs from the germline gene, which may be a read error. DNA for the CDR3: TGTGCTAGCAGCTTACTAGCGGGAGGGTCCTACGAGCAGTACTTC. Translating gives CASSLLAGGSYEQYF. The rearrangement uses TRBV7-7 and TRBJ2-7; 13 nucleotides agree with TRBD2. Germline loops: CDR1 SSHAT, CDR2 FNYEAQ (reference sequence). The CDR3 runs to 15 residues.

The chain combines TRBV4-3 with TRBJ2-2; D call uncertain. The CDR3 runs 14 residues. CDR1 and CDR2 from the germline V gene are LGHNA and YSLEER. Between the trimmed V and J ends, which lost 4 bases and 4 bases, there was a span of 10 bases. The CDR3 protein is CASSPDMRTGELFF. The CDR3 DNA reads TGCGCCAGCAGCCCAGATATGCGCACCGGGGAGCTGTTTTTT.

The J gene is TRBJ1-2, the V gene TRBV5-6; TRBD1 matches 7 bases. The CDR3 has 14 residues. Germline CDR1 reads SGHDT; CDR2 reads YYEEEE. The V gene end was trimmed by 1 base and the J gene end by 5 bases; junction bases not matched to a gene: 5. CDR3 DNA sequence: TGTGCCAGCAGCTTGTATACAGGGGCTTATGGCTACACCTTC. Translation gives CASSLYTGAYGYTF.

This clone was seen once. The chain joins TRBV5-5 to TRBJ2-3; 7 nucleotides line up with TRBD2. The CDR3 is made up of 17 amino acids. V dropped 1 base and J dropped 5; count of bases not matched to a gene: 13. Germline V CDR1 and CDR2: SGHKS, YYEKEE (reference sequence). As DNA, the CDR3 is TGTGCCAGCAGCTTGCCAATACTAGCGTTCGGGGGAGATACGCAGTATTTT. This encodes CASSLPILAFGGDTQYF. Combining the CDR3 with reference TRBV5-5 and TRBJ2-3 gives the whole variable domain DAGVTQSPTHLIKTRGQQVTLRCSPISGHKSVSWYQQVLGQGPQFIFQYYEKEERGRGNFPDRFSARQFPNYSSELNVNALLLGDSALYLCASSLPILAFGGDTQYFGPGTRLTVL.

CDR3 DNA: TGTGCCAGCAGTTTGGTAGCGGGAGTCTACAATGAGCAGTTCTTC. The encoded protein is CASSLVAGVYNEQFF. The chain combines TRBV27 with TRBJ2-1, with 9 bases aligning to TRBD2. The CDR3 covers 15 residues. The germline CDR1 and CDR2 sequences are MNHEY and SMNVEV (reference sequence). J was trimmed by 3 bases and V by 3 bases; bases with no gene match: 3.

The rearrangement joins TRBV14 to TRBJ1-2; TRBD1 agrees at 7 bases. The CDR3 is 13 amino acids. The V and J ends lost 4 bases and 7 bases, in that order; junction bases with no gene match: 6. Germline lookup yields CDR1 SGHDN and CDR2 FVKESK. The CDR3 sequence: CASSLRQGRGYTF. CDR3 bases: TGTGCCAGCAGCCTTCGACAGGGACGTGGCTACACCTTC.

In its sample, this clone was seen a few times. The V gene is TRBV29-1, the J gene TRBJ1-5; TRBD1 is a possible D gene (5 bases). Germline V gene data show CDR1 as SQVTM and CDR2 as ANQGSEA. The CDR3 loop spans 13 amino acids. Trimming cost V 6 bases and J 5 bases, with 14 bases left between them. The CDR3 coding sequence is TGCAGCGTGTGTCAGGGTTTAGATCAGCCCCAGCATTTT. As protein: CSVCQGLDQPQHF. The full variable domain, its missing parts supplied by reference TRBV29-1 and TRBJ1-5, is SAVISQKPSRDICQRGTSLTIQCQVDSQVTMMFWYRQQPGQSLTLIATANQGSEATYESGFVIDKFPISRPNLTFSTLTVSNMSPEDSSIYLCSVCQGLDQPQHFGDGTRLSIL.

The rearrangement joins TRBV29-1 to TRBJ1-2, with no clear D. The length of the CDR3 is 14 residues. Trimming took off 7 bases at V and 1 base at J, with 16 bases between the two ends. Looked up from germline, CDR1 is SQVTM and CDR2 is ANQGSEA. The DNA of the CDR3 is TGCAGCGCCGAAACACAGATCCTTAACTATGGCTACACCTTC. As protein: CSAETQILNYGYTF. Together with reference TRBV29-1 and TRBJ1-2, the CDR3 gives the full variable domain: SAVISQKPSRDICQRGTSLTIQCQVDSQVTMMFWYRQQPGQSLTLIATANQGSEATYESGFVIDKFPISRPNLTFSTLTVSNMSPEDSSIYLCSAETQILNYGYTFGSGTRLTVV.

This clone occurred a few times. CDR3 DNA: TGTGCCAGTATATCGGGGAACACTGAAGCTTTCTTT. It codes for CASISGNTEAFF. The V call is TRBV19, the J call TRBJ1-1; D ambiguous. V was trimmed by 7 bases and J by 1 base, leaving 7 bases between them. Germline CDR1 reads LNHDA; CDR2 reads SQIVND (reference sequence). The CDR3 is 12 residues long.

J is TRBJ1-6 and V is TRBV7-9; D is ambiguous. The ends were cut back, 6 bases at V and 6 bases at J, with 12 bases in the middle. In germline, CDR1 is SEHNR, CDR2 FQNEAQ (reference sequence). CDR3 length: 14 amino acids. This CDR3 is CASSPARANSPLHF. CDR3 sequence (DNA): TGTGCCAGCAGTCCCGCGCGGGCTAATTCACCCCTCCACTTT.

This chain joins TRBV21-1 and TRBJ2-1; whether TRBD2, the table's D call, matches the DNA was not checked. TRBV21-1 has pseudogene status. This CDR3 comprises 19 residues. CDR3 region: CASSNSSAPARSSYNEQFF. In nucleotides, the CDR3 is TGTGCCAGCAGCAACTCTTCCGCGCCAGCGAGGAGCTCCTACAATGAGCAGTTCTTC.

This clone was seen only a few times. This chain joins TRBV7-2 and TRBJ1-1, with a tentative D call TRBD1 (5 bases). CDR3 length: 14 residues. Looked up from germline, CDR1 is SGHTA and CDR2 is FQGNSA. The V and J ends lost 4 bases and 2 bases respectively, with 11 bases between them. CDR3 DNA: TGTGCCAGCAGCTCAGGGTGGAGAAACACTGAAGCTTTCTTT. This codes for CASSSGWRNTEAFF.

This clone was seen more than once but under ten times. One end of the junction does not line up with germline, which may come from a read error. The DNA of the CDR3 is TGTTCCAGCAGCAATCCTATCGTGACTAGCGGGAGGACCGACGAGCAGTACTTC. It codes for CSSSNPIVTSGRTDEQYF. V and J are TRBV7-9 and TRBJ2-7, with 13 bases matching TRBD2. Germline-derived CDR1 and CDR2 are SEHNR and FQNEAQ (reference sequence). This CDR3 contains 18 residues. Full variable domain (outside the CDR3, taken from reference TRBV7-9 and TRBJ2-7): DTGVSQNPRHKITKRGQNVTFRCDPISEHNRLYWYRQTLGQGPEFLTYFQNEAQLEKSRLLSDRFSAERPKGSFSTLEIQRTEQGDSAMYLCSSSNPIVTSGRTDEQYFGPGTRLTVT.

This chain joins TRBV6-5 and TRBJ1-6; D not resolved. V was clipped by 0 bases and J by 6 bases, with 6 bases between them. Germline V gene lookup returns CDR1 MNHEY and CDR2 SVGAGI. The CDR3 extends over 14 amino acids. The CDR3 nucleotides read TGTGCCAGCAGTTACTCCGGGTTTAATTCACCCCTCCACTTT. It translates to CASSYSGFNSPLHF.

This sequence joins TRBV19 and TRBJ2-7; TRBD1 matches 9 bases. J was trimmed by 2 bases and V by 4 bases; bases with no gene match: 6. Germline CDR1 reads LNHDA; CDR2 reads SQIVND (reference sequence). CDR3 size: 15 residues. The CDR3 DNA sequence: TGTGCCAGTAGTAAGACAGGGGGTATTACCTACGAGCAGTACTTC. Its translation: CASSKTGGITYEQYF. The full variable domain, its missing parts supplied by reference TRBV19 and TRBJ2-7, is DGGITQSPKYLFRKEGQNVTLSCEQNLNHDAMYWYRQDPGQGLRLIYYSQIVNDFQKGDIAEGYSVSREKKESFPLTVTSAQKNPTAFYLCASSKTGGITYEQYFGPGTRLTVT.

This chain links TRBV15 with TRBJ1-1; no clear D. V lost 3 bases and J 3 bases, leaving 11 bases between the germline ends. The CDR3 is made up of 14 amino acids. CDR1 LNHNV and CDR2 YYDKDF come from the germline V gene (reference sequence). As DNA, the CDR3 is TGTGCCACCAGCAGTCCCCCCCCGTACACTGAAGCTTTCTTT. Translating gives CATSSPPPYTEAFF.

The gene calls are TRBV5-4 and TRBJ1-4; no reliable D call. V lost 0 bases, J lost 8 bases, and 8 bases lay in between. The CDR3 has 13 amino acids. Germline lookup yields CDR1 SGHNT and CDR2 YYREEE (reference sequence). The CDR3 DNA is TGTGCCAGCAGCTTGGAAACGGTAGAAAAACTGTTTTTT. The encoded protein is CASSLETVEKLFF.

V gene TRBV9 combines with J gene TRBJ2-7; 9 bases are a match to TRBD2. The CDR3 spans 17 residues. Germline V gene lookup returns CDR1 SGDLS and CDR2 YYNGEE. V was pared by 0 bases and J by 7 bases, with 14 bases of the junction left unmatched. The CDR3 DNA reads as TGTGCCAGCAGCGTAGCAGCGGCTAGCGGGACCCAGGGGGAGCAGTACTTC. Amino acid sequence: CASSVAAASGTQGEQYF.

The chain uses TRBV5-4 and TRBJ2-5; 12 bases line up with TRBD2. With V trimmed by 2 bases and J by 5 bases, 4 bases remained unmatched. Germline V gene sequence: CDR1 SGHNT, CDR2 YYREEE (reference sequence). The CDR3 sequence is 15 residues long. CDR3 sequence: CASSLRTSGMETQYF. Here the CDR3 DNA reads TGTGCCAGCAGCTTACGGACTAGCGGGATGGAGACCCAGTACTTC.

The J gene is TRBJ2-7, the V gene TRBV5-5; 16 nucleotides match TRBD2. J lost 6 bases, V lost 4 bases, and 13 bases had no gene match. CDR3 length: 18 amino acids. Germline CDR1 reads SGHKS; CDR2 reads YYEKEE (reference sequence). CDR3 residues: CASSLRGLAGGAGIEQYF. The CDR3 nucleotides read TGTGCCAGCAGCCTCCGGGGACTAGCGGGAGGGGCCGGTATCGAGCAGTACTTC.

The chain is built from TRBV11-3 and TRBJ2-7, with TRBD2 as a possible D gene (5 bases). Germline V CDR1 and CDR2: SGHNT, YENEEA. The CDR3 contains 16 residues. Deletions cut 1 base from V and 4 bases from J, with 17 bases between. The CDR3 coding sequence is TGTGCCAGCAGCTTAGCCCCCGGGGAGTATGGTTACGAGCAGTACTTC. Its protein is CASSLAPGEYGYEQYF.

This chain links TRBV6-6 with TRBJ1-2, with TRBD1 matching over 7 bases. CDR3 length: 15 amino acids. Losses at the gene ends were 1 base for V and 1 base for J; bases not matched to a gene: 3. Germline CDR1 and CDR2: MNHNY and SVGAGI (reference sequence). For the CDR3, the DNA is TGTGCCAGCAGTTACTGGGGGACAGTTAACTATGGCTACACCTTC. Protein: CASSYWGTVNYGYTF.

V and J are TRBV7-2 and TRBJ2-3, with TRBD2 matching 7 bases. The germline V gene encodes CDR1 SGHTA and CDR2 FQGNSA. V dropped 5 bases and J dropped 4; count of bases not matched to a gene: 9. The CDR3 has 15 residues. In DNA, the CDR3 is TGTGCCAGCAGCGCACGGGGGGATGCACCAGATACGCAGTATTTT. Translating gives CASSARGDAPDTQYF.